This T cell receptor (beta chain) came from a study of blood T cell repertoires in COVID-19. The overall study: Material from acute and convalescent COVID-19 was sourced from the United States, Italy and Spain. Sources were T cells, B-cell-depleted T cells, or PBMCs; the material itself was cDNA or gDNA.

This clone appeared once. In the source study's methods: It was from reference gene primer amplification that nucleated cell counts were estimated. TCRdb's table, derived via immunoSEQ multiplex PCR, lists solely in-frame clones and lacks some. Clone size and the V and J calls come from that table; the DNA yielded D and trimming. The sample has roughly 76,000 clones, 78% seen once; the top ten hold roughly 15%. The length of the CDR3 is 14 residues. V was clipped by 5 bases and J by 1 base, with 8 bases between them. CDR1 and CDR2 from the germline V gene are KGHSH and LQKENI. This clonotype was sampled from a human donor in a cohort sampled during active COVID-19. The sample comprised peripheral blood. V is TRBV18 and J is TRBJ2-2; D gene ambiguous. CDR3 protein: CASSSTRNTGELFF. CDR3 sequence (DNA): TGTGCCAGCTCATCAACACGGAACACCGGGGAGCTGTTTTTT.